These 11 T cell receptor beta chains share one sample of origin, sequenced in a study of T cell repertoires in cytomegalovirus infection. TCRdb reprocessed the reads via MiXCR and lists one record per CDR3 protein. The sample records approximately 180,000 distinct CDR3 sequences, about a sixth being singletons. Sequencing was carried out using CD8+ T cells from PBMCs. These receptors were taken from a human donor in good health (CMV status not recorded). Some clones in this sample may be carry-over from other donors' samples.

The rearrangement links TRBV2 to TRBJ2-2, with D perhaps TRBD2 (7 bases). The CDR3 has 14 residues. Trimming removed 8 bases from V and 4 bases from J, with 14 bases in between. Germline V gene lookup returns CDR1 SNHLY and CDR2 FYNNEI. CDR3 nucleotide sequence: TGTGCCAGCCGGGGGGCGGTGTCCACCGGGGAGCTGTTTTTT. This gives the protein CASRGAVSTGELFF.

The genes are TRBV3-1 and TRBJ2-5; 12 nucleotides align to TRBD2. Looked up from germline, CDR1 is LGHDT and CDR2 is YNNKEL (reference sequence). V gave up 1 base and J gave up 5 bases; unmatched junction bases: 8. The CDR3 runs to 17 residues. The CDR3 reads CASSQASTSGGVETQYF. For the CDR3, the DNA is TGTGCCAGCAGCCAAGCCTCGACTAGCGGGGGTGTGGAGACCCAGTACTTC.

This clonotype has more than one count but fewer than ten. V usage is TRBV7-8 and J usage is TRBJ2-3, with 12 bases lining up with TRBD2. The germline V gene has CDR1 SGHVS and CDR2 FQNEAQ. Trimming cost V 4 bases and J 8 bases; bases outside gene matches: 7. CDR3 length equals 15 residues. The CDR3 is CASSSSGGASGTQYF. The CDR3 DNA reads TGTGCCAGCAGCTCTAGCGGGGGGGCCTCCGGTACGCAGTATTTT.

The sample holds a few counts of this clonotype. The V and J genes are TRBV5-1 and TRBJ1-1; D not certain. The CDR3 runs to 13 residues. From germline, CDR1 is SGHRS and CDR2 YFSETQ. V shed 6 bases and J shed 5 bases, with 14 bases lying between them. The CDR3 sequence: CASKSPGFTEAFF. The CDR3 DNA sequence: TGCGCCAGCAAGTCACCGGGTTTTACTGAAGCTTTCTTT. Full variable domain (missing parts from reference TRBV5-1 and TRBJ1-1): KAGVTQTPRYLIKTRGQQVTLSCSPISGHRSVSWYQQTPGQGLQFLFEYFSETQRNKGNFPGRFSGRQFSNSRSEMNVSTLELGDSALYLCASKSPGFTEAFFGQGTRLTVV.

This sequence joins TRBV7-6 and TRBJ1-4; D call uncertain. V gave up 0 bases and J gave up 3 bases, with 11 bases separating them. Germline loops: CDR1 SGHVS, CDR2 FNYEAQ. This CDR3 region has 16 residues. The CDR3 is CASSLAQEYPNEKLFF. CDR3 in DNA: TGTGCCAGCAGCTTAGCGCAAGAGTATCCTAATGAAAAACTGTTTTTT.

The chain is built from TRBV12-3 or TRBV12-4 and TRBJ1-5; 10 bases fit TRBD1. This CDR3 has 15 amino acids. The V gene end was trimmed by 6 bases and the J gene end by 6 bases; junction bases not matched to a gene: 8. The chain's CDR3 is CASSPGQGGFQPQHF. DNA for the CDR3: TGTGCCAGCAGCCCTGGACAGGGGGGGTTTCAGCCCCAGCATTTT.

V gene TRBV7-8 combines with J gene TRBJ1-6; unclear D gene. This CDR3 comprises 15 residues. Germline V gene lookup returns CDR1 SGHVS and CDR2 FQNEAQ. V dropped 6 bases and J dropped 3 bases, with 12 bases sitting between them. The CDR3 DNA sequence: TGTGCCAGCAGTGAGATGCACAACTATAATTCACCCCTCCACTTT. As protein: CASSEMHNYNSPLHF.

CDR3: CASSLLAGETYEQYF. The CDR3, as DNA: TGTGCCAGCAGCTTACTAGCGGGGGAAACCTACGAGCAGTACTTC. This chain links TRBV7-2 with TRBJ2-7; TRBD2 agrees at 10 bases. Trimming removed 2 bases from V and 2 bases from J; junction bases left unmatched: 3. This CDR3 is 15 amino acids long. Germline assignment: CDR1 SGHTA and CDR2 FQGNSA.

The rearrangement links TRBV19 to TRBJ1-1; the D is unclear. Deletions cut 7 bases from V and 4 bases from J, with 22 bases between. The CDR3 is 16 amino acids. Germline CDR1 reads LNHDA; CDR2 reads SQIVND (reference sequence). CDR3 residues: CASIREDVGGGTEAFF. CDR3 bases: TGTGCCAGTATTCGCGAGGACGTCGGAGGAGGCACTGAAGCTTTCTTT.

This chain connects TRBV2 to TRBJ2-1, with D possibly being TRBD2 (7 bases). CDR1 SNHLY and CDR2 FYNNEI come from the germline V gene. The CDR3 covers 16 residues. V was shortened by 4 bases and J by 2 bases, with 15 bases between the two germline ends. The CDR3 nucleotides are TGTGCCAGCAGTGGGGGGGCGGGGGCGACCTACAATGAGCAGTTCTTC. It yields the protein CASSGGAGATYNEQFF.

This clonotype showed up just a few times. The chain has TRBV6-6 and TRBJ1-6; 11 bases fit TRBD1. Trimming removed 4 bases from V and 8 bases from J; junction bases left unmatched: 4. This CDR3 has 15 residues. Germline CDR1 reads MNHNY; CDR2 reads SVGAGI (reference sequence). The CDR3, as DNA: TGTGCCAGCAGTTTGGGACAGGGGGATCATTCACCCCTCCACTTT. Translating it yields CASSLGQGDHSPLHF.